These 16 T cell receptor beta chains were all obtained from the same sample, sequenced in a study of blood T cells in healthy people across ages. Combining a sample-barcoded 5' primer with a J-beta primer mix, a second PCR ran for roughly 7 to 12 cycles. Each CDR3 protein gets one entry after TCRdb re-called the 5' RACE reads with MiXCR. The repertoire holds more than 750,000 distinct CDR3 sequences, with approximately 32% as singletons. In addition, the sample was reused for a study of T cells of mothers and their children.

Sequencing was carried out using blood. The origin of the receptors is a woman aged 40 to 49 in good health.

CDR3 loop: CATGGTQRGNQPQHF. CDR3 DNA sequence: TGTGCCACTGGAGGGACCCAGAGGGGCAATCAGCCCCAGCATTTT. V and J are TRBV6-2 or TRBV6-3 and TRBJ1-5; D is perhaps TRBD1 (5 bases). CDR3 length: 15 amino acids. Trimming took off 10 bases at V and 2 bases at J, with 18 bases between the two ends. CDR1 MNHEY and CDR2 SVGEGT come from the germline V gene.

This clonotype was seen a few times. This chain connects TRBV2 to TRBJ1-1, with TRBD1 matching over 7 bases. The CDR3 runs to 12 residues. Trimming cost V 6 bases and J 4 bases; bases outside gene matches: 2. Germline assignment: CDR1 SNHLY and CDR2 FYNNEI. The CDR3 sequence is CASRTGPTEAFF. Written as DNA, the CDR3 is TGTGCCAGCAGGACAGGGCCCACTGAAGCTTTCTTT.

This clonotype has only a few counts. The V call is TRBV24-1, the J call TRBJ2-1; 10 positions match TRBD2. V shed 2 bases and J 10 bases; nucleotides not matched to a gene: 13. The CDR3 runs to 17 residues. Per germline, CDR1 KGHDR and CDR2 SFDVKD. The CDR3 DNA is TGTGCCACCAGTGATTCCTCTAGCGGGGGTCACCTACGAGAGCAGTTCTTC. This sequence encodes CATSDSSSGGHLREQFF.

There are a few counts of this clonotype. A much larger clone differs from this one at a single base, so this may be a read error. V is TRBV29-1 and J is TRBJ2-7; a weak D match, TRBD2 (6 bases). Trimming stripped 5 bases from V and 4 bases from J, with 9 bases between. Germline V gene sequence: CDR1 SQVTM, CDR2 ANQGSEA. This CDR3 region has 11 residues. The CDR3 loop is CSVQEGYEQYF. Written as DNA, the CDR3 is TGCAGCGTTCAGGAGGGGTACGAGCAGTACTTC.

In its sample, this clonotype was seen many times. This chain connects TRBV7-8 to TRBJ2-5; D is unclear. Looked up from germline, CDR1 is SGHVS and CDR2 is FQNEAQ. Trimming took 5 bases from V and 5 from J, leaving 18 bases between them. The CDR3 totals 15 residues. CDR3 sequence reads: CASSGSGPLRETQYF. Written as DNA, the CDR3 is TGTGCCAGCAGCGGCTCCGGGCCACTCAGGGAGACCCAGTACTTC.

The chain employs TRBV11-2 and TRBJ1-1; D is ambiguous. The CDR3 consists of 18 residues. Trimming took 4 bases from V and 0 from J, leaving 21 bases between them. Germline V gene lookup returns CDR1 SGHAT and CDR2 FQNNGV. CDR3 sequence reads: CASSYFYEQPLMNTEAFF. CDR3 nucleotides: TGTGCCAGCAGCTATTTTTACGAACAGCCCCTCATGAACACTGAAGCTTTCTTT.

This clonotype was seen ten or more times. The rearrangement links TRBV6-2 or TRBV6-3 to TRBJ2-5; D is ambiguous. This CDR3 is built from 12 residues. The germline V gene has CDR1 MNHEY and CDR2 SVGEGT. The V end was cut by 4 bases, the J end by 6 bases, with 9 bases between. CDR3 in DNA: TGTGCCAGCAGTTCGGTCGGAAAGACCCAGTACTTC. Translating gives CASSSVGKTQYF.

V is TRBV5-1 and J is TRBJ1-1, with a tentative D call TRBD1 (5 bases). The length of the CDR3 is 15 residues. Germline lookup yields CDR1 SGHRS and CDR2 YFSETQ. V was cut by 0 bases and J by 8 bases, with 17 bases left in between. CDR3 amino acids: CASSLDGGSRSEAFF. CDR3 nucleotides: TGCGCCAGCAGCTTGGACGGGGGATCACGTTCAGAAGCTTTCTTT.

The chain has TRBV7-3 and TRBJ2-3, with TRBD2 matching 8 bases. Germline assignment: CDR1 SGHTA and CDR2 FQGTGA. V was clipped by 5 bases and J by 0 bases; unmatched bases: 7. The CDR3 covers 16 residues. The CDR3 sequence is CASSRAGGTSTDTQYF. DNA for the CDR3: TGTGCCAGCAGCCGCGCGGGGGGCACTAGCACAGATACGCAGTATTTT.

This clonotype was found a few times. CDR3 protein: CASSWSGATEAFF. In DNA form, the CDR3 reads TGCGCCAGCAGCTGGTCAGGGGCCACTGAAGCTTTCTTT. J is TRBJ1-1 and V is TRBV5-1; a weak D match, TRBD1 (6 bases). The germline V gene has CDR1 SGHRS and CDR2 YFSETQ. The ends were cut back, 3 bases at V and 4 bases at J, with 10 bases in the middle. This CDR3 contains 13 residues.

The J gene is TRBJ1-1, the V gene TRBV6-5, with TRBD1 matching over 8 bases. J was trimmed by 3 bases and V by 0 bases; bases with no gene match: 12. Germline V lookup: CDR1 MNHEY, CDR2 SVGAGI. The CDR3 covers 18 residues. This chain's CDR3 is CASSYSKGRGRADTEAFF. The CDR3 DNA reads TGTGCCAGCAGTTACTCGAAGGGCAGGGGGCGCGCGGACACTGAAGCTTTCTTT.

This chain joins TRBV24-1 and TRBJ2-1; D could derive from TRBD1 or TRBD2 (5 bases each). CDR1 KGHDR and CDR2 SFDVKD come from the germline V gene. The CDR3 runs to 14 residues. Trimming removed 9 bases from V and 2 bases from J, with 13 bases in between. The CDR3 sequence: CATGGGRAYNEQFF. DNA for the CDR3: TGTGCCACCGGTGGGGGAAGGGCCTACAATGAGCAGTTCTTC.

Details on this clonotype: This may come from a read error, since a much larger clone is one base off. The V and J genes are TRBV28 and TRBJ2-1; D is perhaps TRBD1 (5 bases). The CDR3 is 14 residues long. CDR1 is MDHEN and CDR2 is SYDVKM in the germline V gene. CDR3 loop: CASRLFGHANEQFF. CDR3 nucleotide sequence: TGTGCCAGCAGGTTATTTGGACATGCCAATGAGCAGTTCTTC.

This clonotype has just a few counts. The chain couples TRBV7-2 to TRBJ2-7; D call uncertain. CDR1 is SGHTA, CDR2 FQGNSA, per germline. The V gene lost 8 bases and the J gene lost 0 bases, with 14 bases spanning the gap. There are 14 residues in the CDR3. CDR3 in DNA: TGTGCCAGCCTCCTTACACGAAGCTCCTACGAGCAGTACTTC. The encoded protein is CASLLTRSSYEQYF.

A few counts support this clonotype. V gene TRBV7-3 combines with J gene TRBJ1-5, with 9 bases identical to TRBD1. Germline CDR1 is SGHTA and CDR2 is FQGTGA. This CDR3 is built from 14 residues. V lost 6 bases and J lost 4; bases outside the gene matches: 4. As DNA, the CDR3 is TGTGCCAGCAGATCCGGGACAGGGAATCAGCCCCAGCATTTT. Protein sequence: CASRSGTGNQPQHF.

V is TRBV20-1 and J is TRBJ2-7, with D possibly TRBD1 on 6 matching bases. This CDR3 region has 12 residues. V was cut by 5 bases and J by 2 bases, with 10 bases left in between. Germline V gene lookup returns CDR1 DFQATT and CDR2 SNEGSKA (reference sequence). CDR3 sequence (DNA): TGCAGTGCTTCCCGGGACACCTACGAGCAGTACTTC. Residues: CSASRDTYEQYF.